These T cell receptor beta chains were read from a single sample in a study of CD8 T cells in Susac syndrome. Each CDR3 protein gets one entry after TCRdb re-called the immunoSEQ multiplex PCR reads with MiXCR. This table holds fewer than 200,000 distinct CDR3 sequences, roughly 95% found once. The sample consisted of CD8+ T cells from PBMCs. Every receptor here comes from a human donor with multiple sclerosis. Both conserved end residues are part of each CDR3. D genes are given only for firm matches. A row's size may be missing; if present it is once, few, many or a size class.

CDR3nt: TGTGCCAGCAGTTTTGGCGCAGGATCCTACGAGCAGTACTTC
CDR3aa: CASSFGAGSYEQYF
len: 14
abundance: .
d_gene: .
v_gene: TRBV28
j_gene: TRBJ2-7

CDR3nt: TGTGCCTGGACGGTCATGGGTTATGACACCATATATTTT
CDR3aa: CAWTVMGYDTIYF
len: 13
abundance: .
d_gene: .
v_gene: TRBV30
j_gene: TRBJ1-3

CDR3nt: TGTGCCAGCAGCGCGGGACAGTGGGCGCAGCCCCAGCATTTT
CDR3aa: CASSAGQWAQPQHF
len: 14
abundance: .
d_gene: TRBD1
v_gene: TRBV9
j_gene: TRBJ1-5

CDR3nt: TGTGCCAGTAGTTGGACAGGGGGCTTTAATGAGCAGTTCTTC
CDR3aa: CASSWTGGFNEQFF
len: 14
abundance: .
d_gene: TRBD1
v_gene: TRBV19
j_gene: TRBJ2-1

CDR3nt: TGTGCCAGCAGCTTAGCCAGGGAAAAACTGTTTTTT
CDR3aa: CASSLAREKLFF
len: 12
abundance: .
d_gene: .
v_gene: TRBV7-9
j_gene: TRBJ1-4

CDR3nt: TGTGCCAGCGAATCCCGGGCGTCGGAGCAGTACTTC
CDR3aa: CASESRASEQYF
len: 12
abundance: few
d_gene: .
v_gene: TRBV27
j_gene: TRBJ2-7

CDR3nt: TGCGCCAGCAGCCAGGCACAGTGGGACAGGAGGCCAGAGCAGTTCTTC
CDR3aa: CASSQAQWDRRPEQFF
len: 16
abundance: .
d_gene: TRBD1
v_gene: TRBV4-1
j_gene: TRBJ2-1

CDR3nt: TGTGCCAGCAGTTTAGAAGGGTTGAACGAGCAGTACTTC
CDR3aa: CASSLEGLNEQYF
len: 13
abundance: .
d_gene: .
v_gene: TRBV12-3/TRBV12-4
j_gene: TRBJ2-7

CDR3nt: TGTGCCAGCAGGTTTAGCGGGGGCACCTACAATGAGCAGTTCTTC
CDR3aa: CASRFSGGTYNEQFF
len: 15
abundance: .
d_gene: TRBD2
v_gene: TRBV6-5
j_gene: TRBJ2-1

CDR3nt: TGTGCCAGCAGCCAAGATCCGGGACTAGCACGCGAGCAGTACTTC
CDR3aa: CASSQDPGLAREQYF
len: 15
abundance: .
d_gene: TRBD2
v_gene: TRBV3-1
j_gene: TRBJ2-7

CDR3nt: TGCAGCGTTGAAGCCCCGGGACAGAACCAAGAGACCCAGTACTTC
CDR3aa: CSVEAPGQNQETQYF
len: 15
abundance: .
d_gene: TRBD1
v_gene: TRBV29-1
j_gene: TRBJ2-5

CDR3nt: TGTGCCAGCATGTCCGGGACAGGCACCTACGAGCAGTACTTC
CDR3aa: CASMSGTGTYEQYF
len: 14
abundance: .
d_gene: TRBD1
v_gene: TRBV4-2
j_gene: TRBJ2-7

CDR3nt: TGCAGTGCTACCCTTTACGACAGGGCGTCCTACGAGCAGTACTTC
CDR3aa: CSATLYDRASYEQYF
len: 15
abundance: .
d_gene: TRBD1
v_gene: TRBV20-1
j_gene: TRBJ2-7

CDR3nt: TGTGCCAGCAGCGGGACAGGGTCCTACAATGAGCAGTTCTTC
CDR3aa: CASSGTGSYNEQFF
len: 14
abundance: .
d_gene: TRBD1
v_gene: TRBV9
j_gene: TRBJ2-1

CDR3nt: TGTGCCAGCAGCTTGGCGGGGACGGGCACTGAAGCTTTCTTT
CDR3aa: CASSLAGTGTEAFF
len: 14
abundance: once
d_gene: .
v_gene: TRBV7-9
j_gene: TRBJ1-1

CDR3nt: TGTGCCAGCAGTTACTCGAGGGAGCAGTACTTC
CDR3aa: CASSYSREQYF
len: 11
abundance: .
d_gene: .
v_gene: TRBV6-2/TRBV6-3
j_gene: TRBJ2-7

CDR3nt: TGCAGTGCTTACACAGGGGCGAGCTACGAGCAGTACTTC
CDR3aa: CSAYTGASYEQYF
len: 13
abundance: .
d_gene: TRBD1
v_gene: TRBV20-1
j_gene: TRBJ2-7